This TCR beta chain was sequenced during a study of T-cell reconstitution after alpha-beta-depleted transplantation in children (dated by TCRdb to between 2015 and 2016). The study in broad terms: The study quantitatively tracked T-cell immune reconstitution after TCRalphabeta/CD19-depleted allogeneic hematopoietic cell transplantation in children using TCR repertoire profiling.

The library came from PCR. TCRdb records Illumina HiSeq 2500 as the sequencer. To normalize quantification of the TCRbeta repertoire, the TCR libraries were built with molecular barcoding that relied on unique molecular identifiers. The public reads were reanalyzed by TCRdb: fastp trimming at Q25, MiXCR alignment, in-frame beta chains only. For every CDR3 protein sequence, its rows merge into one entry that carries the most common genes and DNA. The sample table contains around 25,000 distinct CDR3 sequences; only one count was recorded for 18% of them. The ten largest clones add up to over 30% of the sample. Here is what the overall study found, with its caveats: In some patients, the high TCRbeta diversity seen at day 60 was put down to recipient T cells and intrathymic progenitors that had survived conditioning. Apparently early alphabetaT-cell count recovery about two months after transplant reportedly relied on only several hundred rapidly expanded clones derived from non-depleted graft cells. Over the following months the frequencies of hyperexpanded clones went down, and after one year T-cell counts and TCRbeta diversity were mostly credited to newly produced T cells.

The meaning of the sample's time point label: day 60 (about 2 months) after transplantation. The sample's treatment or condition label, in plain terms: allogeneic hematopoietic cell transplantation with graft depleted of TCRalphabeta T cells and CD19 B cells. The transplant recipients were children given TCRalphabeta/CD19-depleted allogeneic hematopoietic cell grafts. This clonotype is medium-sized (0.01 to 0.1%) in terms of sample share. There is no known antigen for this receptor. The record has no base qualities; no much larger clone is one base away. The origin of this receptor is a male patient under 10 years old who had a stem cell transplant for acute lymphoblastic leukemia, so the T cells may come from the graft donor. The starting material was PBMCs, mostly from graft donor cells, obtained 60 days after TCRalphabeta/CD19-depleted stem cell transplant.

The DNA sequence is given as TGTGCCACCGCGGTGTTCCAAGAGACCCAGTACTTC. Translated, it gives CATAVFQETQYF. The sequence links TRBV2 to TRBJ2-5, with the D segment identity uncertain. Taken from the germline V gene, the CDR1 and CDR2 loops are SNHLY and FYNNEI. V is cut by 10 bases and J by 1 base, and the space between the germline ends is 10 bases. The CDR3, cysteine through phenylalanine, is 12 amino acids long. The entry retains the CDR3 DNA only, 36 bases that are in frame from base 1.